These 3 T cell receptor beta chains were sequenced from one sample in a study of OX40 agonist ivuxolimab in advanced cancers. The data were produced by immunoSEQ multiplex PCR, yet TCRdb's version contains in-frame clones alone and is incomplete. Of more than 80,000 clones listed, 90% are singletons. The material was CD4+ or CD8+ T cells sorted from blood, obtained in a trial of the OX40 agonist ivuxolimab. All receptors derive from an adult with an advanced solid tumor such as melanoma, head and neck, liver or kidney cancer.

The chain combines TRBV6-6 with TRBJ1-2, with TRBD1 identical over 9 bases. J lost 0 bases, V lost 6 bases, and 5 bases had no gene match. The CDR3 is made up of 15 amino acids. Germline V CDR1 and CDR2: MNHNY, SVGAGI (reference sequence). CDR3 region: CASRWTGAANYGYTF. CDR3 in DNA: TGTGCCAGCAGGTGGACAGGGGCCGCTAACTATGGCTACACCTTC.

V and J are TRBV14 and TRBJ2-5; TRBD2 might be the D (5 bases). Germline values: CDR1 SGHDN, CDR2 FVKESK. Trimming took 2 bases from V and 9 from J, leaving 16 bases between them. The length of the CDR3 is 14 residues. The CDR3 protein is CASSQKAPYGAQYF. In nucleotides, the CDR3 is TGTGCCAGCAGCCAAAAAGCGCCCTACGGGGCCCAGTACTTC.

This rearrangement joins TRBV7-3 to TRBJ1-2; 7 bases match TRBD1. This CDR3 is 13 amino acids long. In germline, CDR1 is SGHTA, CDR2 FQGTGA. V shed 3 bases and J 6 bases; nucleotides not matched to a gene: 4. CDR3 bases: TGTGCCAGCAGCTTTACAGGGGTCGATGGCTACACCTTC. Amino acids: CASSFTGVDGYTF. Variable domain in full (rest from reference TRBV7-3 and TRBJ1-2): GAGVSQTPSNKVTEKGKYVELRCDPISGHTALYWYRQSLGQGPEFLIYFQGTGAADDSGLPNDRFFAVRPEGSVSTLKIQRTERGDSAVYLCASSFTGVDGYTFGSGTRLTVV.